The rows below give T cell receptor beta chains drawn from one sample of a study of blood T cell repertoires in COVID-19. This table comes from immunoSEQ multiplex PCR, and its TCRdb copy is limited to in-frame clones, with some not included. The sample carries approximately 46,000 clones, approximately 82% recorded once. Sequencing used peripheral blood. These receptor sequences come from a human donor in a cohort sampled during active COVID-19. The CDR3 runs from the conserved cysteine through the conserved F or W. A D gene is named only where the DNA matches it firmly. For some rows the clone size is stated as once, few or many, or as a class when expanded; others skip it.

clone_size	cdr3_length	v_call	j_call	d_call	cdr3_nt	cdr3_aa
NA	13	TRBV6-5	TRBJ2-5	NA	TGTGCCAGCAGTTACCGCCGGCAAGAGACCCAGTACTTC	CASSYRRQETQYF
NA	16	TRBV6-6	TRBJ2-7	TRBD2	TGTGCCAGCAGTTACTCAGCTAGCGGGGGCTCCTACGAGCAGTACTTC	CASSYSASGGSYEQYF
NA	15	TRBV5-4	TRBJ1-1	NA	TGTGCCAGCAGCTGGCGGGGGCAAGCTTTCACTGAAGCTTTCTTT	CASSWRGQAFTEAFF
NA	15	TRBV10-3	TRBJ2-2	TRBD2	TGTGCCATGTCTGCGGGGGACCCGGACACCGGGGAGCTGTTTTTT	CAMSAGDPDTGELFF
NA	13	TRBV7-9	TRBJ2-7	TRBD2	TGTGCCAGCAGCTCCGCGGGAGGGGACGAGCAGTACTTC	CASSSAGGDEQYF
few	15	TRBV2	TRBJ1-1	TRBD1	TGTGCCAGCAGTCGTCCCGGGACAGGAGGGACTGAAGCTTTCTTT	CASSRPGTGGTEAFF
NA	13	TRBV7-6	TRBJ2-7	NA	TGTGCCAGCAGCTTAGAGAGGGACTACGAGCAGTACTTC	CASSLERDYEQYF
once	14	TRBV7-2	TRBJ1-2	NA	TGTGCCAGCAGCTTAAGACAGAATAACTATGGCTACACCTTC	CASSLRQNNYGYTF
NA	16	TRBV6-2/TRBV6-3	TRBJ1-2	NA	TGTGCCAGCAGTTTATCGGTTGGGGGCTCTAACTATGGCTACACCTTC	CASSLSVGGSNYGYTF
NA	14	TRBV10-3	TRBJ2-2	NA	TGTGCCATCACGGGGGAGTTGAACACCGGGGAGCTGTTTTTT	CAITGELNTGELFF
NA	14	TRBV13	TRBJ1-6	TRBD1	TGTGCCAGCAGCGAAGGGACAGCTAATTCACCCCTCCACTTT	CASSEGTANSPLHF
NA	14	TRBV4-2	TRBJ2-7	TRBD1	TGTGCCAGCAGCCAATCTGACAGGGATGGTGAGCAGTACTTC	CASSQSDRDGEQYF
once	18	TRBV12-1	TRBJ2-5	NA	TGTGCCAGCAGGATACCCGCACAGGTTAAGGGCCAGCGAGAGACCCAGTACTTC	CASRIPAQVKGQRETQYF
NA	14	TRBV7-8	TRBJ2-5	NA	TGTGCCAGCAGTAAGGCGGTGGGTACGGAGACCCAGTACTTC	CASSKAVGTETQYF
NA	16	TRBV5-4	TRBJ2-5	TRBD2	TGTGCCAGCAGCCCTGGGACTAGCGGATTTATTGGGACCCAGTACTTC	CASSPGTSGFIGTQYF
NA	12	TRBV12-3/TRBV12-4	TRBJ1-6	NA	TGTGCCAGCAGTTTATTCGGGTCACCCCTCCACTTT	CASSLFGSPLHF
NA	15	TRBV7-9	TRBJ1-5	NA	TGTGCCAGCAGCTTAGCGGGGGCAGGCAATCAGCCCCAGCATTTT	CASSLAGAGNQPQHF
NA	16	TRBV5-1	TRBJ2-7	TRBD1	TGCGCCAGCGATTTAAGCGGGACAGGGCCTGGCTACGAGCAGTACTTC	CASDLSGTGPGYEQYF
NA	15	TRBV6-6	TRBJ1-5	NA	TGTGCCAGCGCCGCGCTCGGGAATACTAATCAGCCCCAGCATTTT	CASAALGNTNQPQHF
few	17	TRBV19	TRBJ2-6	TRBD1	TGTGCCAGTGGTGCGGGACAGGGGGGGCCTGGGGCCAACGTCCTGACTTTC	CASGAGQGGPGANVLTF
NA	13	TRBV6-2/TRBV6-3	TRBJ1-2	NA	TGTGCCAGCAGTTACGGCCTAGGGGATGGCTACACCTTC	CASSYGLGDGYTF
NA	14	TRBV2	TRBJ1-1	NA	TGTGCCAGCAGCGTTAGTTGGTCGAACACTGAAGCTTTCTTT	CASSVSWSNTEAFF
NA	21	TRBV21-1	TRBJ1-3	NA	TGTGCCAGCAGCAGAGACCGGAACAGGGGGCCAGGTAAGGACTCTGGAAACACCATATATTTT	CASSRDRNRGPGKDSGNTIYF
NA	14	TRBV5-4	TRBJ1-2	NA	TGTGCCAGCAGCTTGGACAGGGTAAACTATGGCTACACCTTC	CASSLDRVNYGYTF
NA	12	TRBV12-3/TRBV12-4	TRBJ1-1	NA	TGTGCCAGCAGTTTAGCGCTGGCAGAAGCTTTCTTT	CASSLALAEAFF
NA	15	TRBV7-9	TRBJ1-2	NA	TGTGCCAGCAGCTTAGGTGGGGGCATTGGGTATGGCTACACCTTC	CASSLGGGIGYGYTF
NA	14	TRBV28	TRBJ1-2	TRBD1	TGTGCCAGCAGTTTACGGGACAGGATTCGTGGCTACACCTTC	CASSLRDRIRGYTF